The sequence of this TCR beta chain was determined in a study of OX40 agonist ivuxolimab in advanced cancers. The study's findings and limits: Circulating CD4+ and CD8+ T cells showed clonal expansion by week 6 at 0.1 to 3.0 mg/kg. No antigen was identified for the clonally expanded peripheral T cells.

Looked up from germline, CDR1 is WSHSY and CDR2 is SAAADI. CDR3 length: 14 amino acids. TCRdb's copy holds only in-frame clones and misses some; the assay was immunoSEQ multiplex PCR. The sample carries some 98,000 clones, roughly nine tenths recorded once. A remark on this clone: Its antigen is still unknown. Compared with germline, one end of the junction differs, possibly owing to a read error.

Specimen: CD4+ or CD8+ T cells sorted from blood, collected in a trial of the OX40 agonist ivuxolimab. This chain uses TRBV10-2 with TRBJ2-1; D might be TRBD2 (5 bases). This sequence originates from an adult with an advanced solid tumor such as melanoma, head and neck, liver or kidney cancer. The DNA for the CDR3 is TGCACCAGCAGGACTCCCAGCTCCTACAATGAGCAGTTCTTC. Translation gives CTSRTPSSYNEQFF.